A single sample is the source of the 11 T cell receptor beta chains below, sequenced in a study of blood T cell repertoires in COVID-19. Data came from immunoSEQ multiplex PCR; TCRdb stores just in-frame clones and leaves some out. In the table there are under 150,000 clones, 75% to 90% of which are singletons. What was sequenced was peripheral blood. The receptors were gathered from a woman in her 40s with acute or convalescent COVID-19.

V usage is TRBV7-2 and J usage is TRBJ2-7, with D hard to call. This CDR3 has 14 residues. Per germline, CDR1 SGHTA and CDR2 FQGNSA. The V end was cut by 0 bases, the J end by 2 bases, with 8 bases between. The CDR3: CASSLAPGTYEQYF. DNA of the CDR3: TGTGCCAGCAGCTTAGCACCGGGTACCTACGAGCAGTACTTC.

This chain joins TRBV2 and TRBJ1-2, with 10 bases lining up with TRBD1. Germline-derived CDR1 and CDR2 are SNHLY and FYNNEI. CDR3 length: 17 residues. The V and J ends lost 4 bases and 2 bases, in that order; junction bases with no gene match: 10. CDR3 in DNA: TGTGCCAGCAGTGTCTCCGGGACAGGGGAAGCCAACTATGGCTACACCTTC. Residues: CASSVSGTGEANYGYTF. Based on the CDR3 plus reference TRBV2 and TRBJ1-2, the full variable domain is EPEVTQTPSHQVTQMGQEVILRCVPISNHLYFYWYRQILGQKVEFLVSFYNNEISEKSEIFDDQFSVERPDGSNFTLKIRSTKLEDSAMYFCASSVSGTGEANYGYTFGSGTRLTVV.

The rearrangement joins TRBV6-2 or TRBV6-3 to TRBJ1-5; TRBD1 aligns across 9 bases. This CDR3 comprises 16 residues. Germline trimming cut 1 base from V and 2 bases from J; bases unmatched to any gene: 3. CDR1 is MNHEY, CDR2 SVGEGT, per germline. The CDR3 bases are TGTGCCAGCAGTTACTTTACAGGGGGCGGCAATCAGCCCCAGCATTTT. This translates into CASSYFTGGGNQPQHF.

A remark on this clone: The sample contains more than one DNA sequence encoding this CDR3. The chain has TRBV9 and TRBJ1-1; TRBD1 might be the D (5 bases). The CDR3 spans 13 residues. CDR1 is SGDLS and CDR2 is YYNGEE in the germline V gene. The V end lost 4 bases, the J end lost 1 base, and 8 bases lay between the germline ends. As DNA, the CDR3 is TGTGCCAGCAGCCCGCAGGGGAACACTGAAGCTTTCTTT. This translates into CASSPQGNTEAFF.

The chain uses TRBV7-3 and TRBJ2-4, with D possibly matching TRBD2 (5 bases). This CDR3 is built from 16 residues. Looked up from germline, CDR1 is SGHTA and CDR2 is FQGTGA. Between the trimmed V and J ends, which lost 5 bases and 1 base, there was a span of 15 bases. CDR3: CASSPGLSAAKNIQYF. The CDR3 DNA reads as TGTGCCAGCAGCCCAGGACTCTCAGCTGCCAAAAACATTCAGTACTTC.

CDR3 loop: CASSIGQNNEQFF. The CDR3 bases are TGTGCCAGTAGTATTGGGCAGAACAATGAGCAGTTCTTC. The gene calls are TRBV19 and TRBJ2-1, with D uncertain. This CDR3 has 13 residues. CDR1 is LNHDA, CDR2 SQIVND, per germline (reference sequence). V lost 3 bases to trimming and J lost 5 bases, with 8 bases between them.

V is TRBV5-6 and J is TRBJ1-1, with D unclear. The germline V and J ends were trimmed by 3 bases and 3 bases, with 12 bases remaining between them. The CDR3 is made up of 14 amino acids. Germline CDR1 and CDR2: SGHDT and YYEEEE. CDR3 bases: TGTGCCAGCAGCTCCCCTGGGGAGTACACTGAAGCTTTCTTT. Its protein is CASSSPGEYTEAFF.

The CDR3 region has the DNA TGCAGTGCTAGTAAGCCGGGGGGCAGTGATACGCAGTATTTT. It translates to CSASKPGGSDTQYF. The V and J genes are TRBV20-1 and TRBJ2-3; TRBD2 might be the D (7 bases). Trimming took 3 bases from V and 6 from J, leaving 16 bases between them. Germline CDR1 and CDR2: DFQATT and SNEGSKA (reference sequence). CDR3 length equals 14 residues.

V gene TRBV2 combines with J gene TRBJ2-7; TRBD2 matches 7 bases. CDR1 is SNHLY, CDR2 FYNNEI, per germline. V was pared by 1 base and J by 3 bases, with 0 bases of the junction left unmatched. This CDR3 has 13 residues. CDR3 in amino acids: CASSEGTSYEQYF. CDR3 in DNA: TGTGCCAGCAGTGAAGGGACTAGCTACGAGCAGTACTTC.

This clone was recorded at least ten times. The J gene is TRBJ1-6, the V gene TRBV7-2, with 7 bases identical to TRBD1. The CDR3 extends over 13 amino acids. V trimming: 5 bases; J trimming: 14 bases; junction bases outside the gene matches: 9. Per the germline V gene, CDR1 is SGHTA and CDR2 is FQGNSA. The chain's CDR3 is CASSPSRGMALHF. CDR3 coding DNA: TGTGCCAGCAGCCCGAGCAGGGGGATGGCCCTCCACTTT.

The gene calls are TRBV6-5 and TRBJ1-1; D not certain. The CDR3 length is 11 residues. The ends were cut back, 5 bases at V and 6 bases at J, with 7 bases in the middle. Germline V lookup: CDR1 MNHEY, CDR2 SVGAGI. The DNA of the CDR3 is TGTGCCAGCAGTAAACGGGCTGAAGCTTTCTTT. Its protein product is CASSKRAEAFF.